This T cell receptor (beta chain) was recorded in a study of CD8 T cells in Susac syndrome. Control patients had untreated stable or active relapsing-remitting multiple sclerosis by revised McDonald criteria. Negative isolation yielded CD4+ and CD8+ T cells, and FACS enriched TEMRA cells. RNA was extracted with the RNeasy kit, and a quantity of roughly 0.5 to 1 ug was reverse transcribed using random hexamers. Amplification of TCR beta CDR3 by immunoSEQ multiplex PCR spanned 54 Vbeta and 13 Jbeta. TCRdb independently ran MiXCR on the immunoSEQ multiplex PCR reads; one entry per CDR3 protein. Counted here are around 220,000 distinct CDR3 sequences, 80% to 95% occurring once; the ten biggest clones make up less than 0.15%. This CDR3 is built from 15 residues. J was trimmed by 2 bases and V by 4 bases; bases with no gene match: 4.

This TCR derives from a human donor with multiple sclerosis. The genes are TRBV12-3 or TRBV12-4 and TRBJ2-1; 8 bases fit TRBD2. The sequenced material came from CD8+ T cells from PBMCs. The CDR3 nucleotides are TGTGCCAGCAGTTCCACTAGCGGCACCTACAATGAGCAGTTCTTC. It codes for CASSSTSGTYNEQFF.